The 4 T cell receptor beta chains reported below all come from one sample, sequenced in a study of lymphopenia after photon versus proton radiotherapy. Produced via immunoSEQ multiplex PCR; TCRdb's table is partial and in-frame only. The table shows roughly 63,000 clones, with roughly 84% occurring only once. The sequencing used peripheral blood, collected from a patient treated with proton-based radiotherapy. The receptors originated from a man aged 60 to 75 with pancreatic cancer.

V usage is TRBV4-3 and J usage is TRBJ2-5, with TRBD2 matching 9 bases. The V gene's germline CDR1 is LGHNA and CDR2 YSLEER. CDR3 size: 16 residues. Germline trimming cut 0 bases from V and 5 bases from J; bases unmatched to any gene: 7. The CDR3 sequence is CASSQDPAGGPETQYF. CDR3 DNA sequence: TGCGCCAGCAGCCAAGATCCGGCGGGAGGGCCTGAGACCCAGTACTTC.

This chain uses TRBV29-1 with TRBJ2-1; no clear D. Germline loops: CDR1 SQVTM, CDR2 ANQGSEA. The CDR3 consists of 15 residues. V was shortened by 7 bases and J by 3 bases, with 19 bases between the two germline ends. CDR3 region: CSADAPRALYNEQFF. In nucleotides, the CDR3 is TGCAGCGCCGACGCCCCTCGGGCTCTCTACAATGAGCAGTTCTTC.

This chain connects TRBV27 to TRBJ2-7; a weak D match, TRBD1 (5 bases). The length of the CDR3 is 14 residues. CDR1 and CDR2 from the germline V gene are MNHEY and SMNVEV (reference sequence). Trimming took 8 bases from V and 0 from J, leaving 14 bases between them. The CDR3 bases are TGTGCCAGCCGGCAGGGCATCGGCTCCTACGAGCAGTACTTC. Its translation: CASRQGIGSYEQYF.

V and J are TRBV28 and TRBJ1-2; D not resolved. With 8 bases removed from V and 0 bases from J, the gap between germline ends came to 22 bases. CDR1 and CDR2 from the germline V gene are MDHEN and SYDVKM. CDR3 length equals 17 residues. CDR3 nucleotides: TGTGCCAGCTCCGCCTTCCGCCTCCAGGCTCCTAACTATGGCTACACCTTC. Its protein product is CASSAFRLQAPNYGYTF.